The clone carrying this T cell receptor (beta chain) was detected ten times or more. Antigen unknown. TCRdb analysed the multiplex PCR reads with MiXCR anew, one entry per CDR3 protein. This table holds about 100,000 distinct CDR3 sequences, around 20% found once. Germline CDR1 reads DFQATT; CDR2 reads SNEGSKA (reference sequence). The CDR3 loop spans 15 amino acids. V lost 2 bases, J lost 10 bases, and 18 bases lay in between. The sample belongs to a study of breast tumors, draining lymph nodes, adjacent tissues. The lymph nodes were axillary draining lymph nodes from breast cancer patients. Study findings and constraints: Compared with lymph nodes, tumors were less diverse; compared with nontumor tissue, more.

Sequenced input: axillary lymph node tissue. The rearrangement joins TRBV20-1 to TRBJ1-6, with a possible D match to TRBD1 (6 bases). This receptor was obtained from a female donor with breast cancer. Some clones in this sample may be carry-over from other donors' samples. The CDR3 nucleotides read TGCAGTGCTAGAAGCTGGTCGGGACATGGGTCACCCCTCCACTTT. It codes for CSARSWSGHGSPLHF.